The next 12 T cell receptor beta chains were all read from a single sample in a study of blood T cell repertoires in COVID-19. Sequencing used immunoSEQ multiplex PCR; TCRdb keeps in-frame clones, though not all of them. This table holds around 300,000 clones, roughly 90% found once. Sequenced sample: PBMCs or T cells enriched from blood (not recorded which). The source is a woman aged 40-49 years who had recovered from COVID-19.

Of note for this clone: This sample includes further DNA sequences coding for the same CDR3. This rearrangement joins TRBV5-1 to TRBJ1-2; 7 bases fit TRBD1. With 0 bases clipped from V and 4 bases from J, the junction kept 3 bases outside the gene matches. The CDR3 sequence is 14 residues long. Germline assignment: CDR1 SGHRS and CDR2 YFSETQ. CDR3 nucleotides: TGCGCCAGCAGCTTGGGAACAGGGGCCTATGGCTACACCTTC. Translation: CASSLGTGAYGYTF.

This clone showed up just a few times. V and J are TRBV1 and TRBJ2-1; TRBD2, the table's D call, was not compared with the DNA. TRBV1 is tagged as a pseudogene. The CDR3 sequence is 20 residues long. The CDR3 loop reads CTSSQGTSGGAFPSYNEQFF. The CDR3 bases are TGCACCAGCAGCCAAGGGACTAGCGGGGGGGCCTTCCCCTCCTACAATGAGCAGTTCTTC.

As concerns this clone: At the DNA level, this CDR3 is encoded by other sequences in the same sample as well. The chain couples TRBV7-2 to TRBJ2-7; D is unclear. The CDR3 is 13 residues long. V was pared by 1 base and J by 2 bases, with 6 bases between. In germline, CDR1 is SGHTA, CDR2 FQGNSA. Here the CDR3 reads CASSLDRAYEQYF. Here the CDR3 DNA reads TGTGCCAGCAGCTTAGATCGGGCCTACGAGCAGTACTTC.

This chain uses TRBV6-6 with TRBJ1-2; no clear D gene. The CDR3 covers 14 residues. CDR1 is MNHNY, CDR2 SVGAGI, per germline (reference sequence). V lost 6 bases and J lost 2, with 13 bases in between. This CDR3 is CASRISGRNYGYTF. Here the CDR3 DNA reads TGTGCCAGCAGAATATCGGGGAGGAACTATGGCTACACCTTC.

This clone is a singleton in its sample. V is TRBV9 and J is TRBJ1-6; D is ambiguous. CDR1 and CDR2 from the germline V gene are SGDLS and YYNGEE. V was shortened by 3 bases and J by 12 bases, with 16 bases between the two germline ends. The CDR3 is 14 amino acids. The CDR3 region has the DNA TGTGCCAGCAGCGCCCGACGGGGTGGTGAACCCCTCCACTTT. Translated: CASSARRGGEPLHF.

This chain links TRBV19 with TRBJ1-5; 7 bases agree with TRBD1. J lost 1 base, V lost 9 bases, and 12 bases had no gene match. The CDR3 runs to 16 residues. Germline CDR1 LNHDA, CDR2 SQIVND (reference sequence). The CDR3 DNA reads as TGTGCCAGCTCCAGACAGGGCATAATGAGCAATCAGCCCCAGCATTTT. Its protein is CASSRQGIMSNQPQHF.

The rearrangement uses TRBV2 and TRBJ2-1, with 8 bases aligning to TRBD1. The germline CDR1 and CDR2 sequences are SNHLY and FYNNEI. With V trimmed by 10 bases and J by 3 bases, 5 bases remained unmatched. The CDR3 has 13 residues. CDR3 DNA: TGTGCCACCCCCGGACAGGGCTACAATGAGCAGTTCTTC. It yields the protein CATPGQGYNEQFF.

This clone has more than one count but fewer than ten. V usage is TRBV3-1 (or the pseudogene TRBV3-2) and J usage is TRBJ2-5; D gene ambiguous. Germline CDR1 reads LGHDT; CDR2 reads YNNKEL (reference sequence). The CDR3 has 13 amino acids. Between the trimmed V and J ends, which lost 8 bases and 4 bases, there was a span of 14 bases. This CDR3 is CASRDEVLETQYF. CDR3 nucleotides: TGTGCCAGCCGAGATGAGGTGTTAGAGACCCAGTACTTC.

The chain is built from TRBV11-2 and TRBJ2-1; no clear D. CDR1 SGHAT and CDR2 FQNNGV come from the germline V gene. Trimming cost V 5 bases and J 6 bases, with 14 bases left between them. The CDR3 totals 14 residues. CDR3 sequence: CASSPRGIPNEQFF. The CDR3, as DNA: TGTGCCAGCAGCCCGAGAGGAATCCCCAATGAGCAGTTCTTC.

The chain is built from TRBV12-3 or TRBV12-4 and TRBJ1-5; 7 nucleotides align to TRBD1. The CDR3 runs 13 residues. The trim removed 4 bases at V and 7 bases at J, leaving 4 bases unmatched. CDR3 protein: CASSSRDSQPQHF. In DNA form, the CDR3 reads TGTGCCAGCAGTTCCCGGGACAGCCAGCCCCAGCATTTT.

The chain recombines TRBV7-8 with TRBJ2-1; 11 bases line up with TRBD2. Germline assignment: CDR1 SGHVS and CDR2 FQNEAQ. Trimming at V came to 2 bases and at J to 3 bases, leaving 6 bases not matched to a gene. The CDR3 totals 17 residues. The DNA of the CDR3 is TGTGCCAGCAGCTTATCAGGGACTAGCGGCCTCTACAATGAGCAGTTCTTC. Translation: CASSLSGTSGLYNEQFF.

The chain employs TRBV7-3 and TRBJ1-4, with 8 bases that match TRBD1. V lost 1 base, J lost 6 bases, and 10 bases stayed unmatched. The germline CDR1 and CDR2 sequences are SGHTA and FQGTGA. The CDR3 covers 17 residues. CDR3 nucleotides: TGTGCCAGCAGCTTAATGAAGATCGGCAGGGGGCATGAAAAACTGTTTTTT. It translates to CASSLMKIGRGHEKLFF.